Listed here are 32 T cell receptor beta chains from one sample, sequenced in a study of breast tumors, draining lymph nodes, adjacent tissues. Samples came from axillary lymph nodes draining the breast cancer. Each CDR3 protein is one row after TCRdb ran MiXCR on the multiplex PCR reads. Here the sample spans around 190,000 distinct CDR3 sequences, roughly 30% being singletons. Input material: axillary lymph node tissue. These receptor sequences come from a female donor with breast cancer. Some clones in this sample may be carry-over from other donors' samples.

This clonotype appeared a single time. V is TRBV5-1 and J is TRBJ2-6; D is possibly TRBD1 (6 bases). Trimming took off 0 bases at V and 0 bases at J, with 10 bases between the two ends. Germline V gene sequence: CDR1 SGHRS, CDR2 YFSETQ. The CDR3 contains 17 residues. In DNA, the CDR3 is TGCGCCAGCAGCTTGGGGACAGCCGGCTCTGGGGCCAACGTCCTGACTTTC. It codes for CASSLGTAGSGANVLTF.

This clonotype was counted at least ten times. The gene calls are TRBV19 and TRBJ1-2; D call uncertain. The CDR3 is 13 residues long. Trimming removed 1 base from V and 4 bases from J, with 7 bases in between. The germline V gene encodes CDR1 LNHDA and CDR2 SQIVND (reference sequence). The CDR3 DNA reads TGTGCCAGTAGTATAGGCATCCTCTATGGCTACACCTTC. Protein sequence: CASSIGILYGYTF.

Concerning this clonotype itself: This may be a read error: a much more frequent sequence differs by one nucleotide. The rearrangement joins TRBV4-1 to TRBJ2-1, with 7 bases fitting TRBD2. The CDR3 contains 16 residues. From germline, CDR1 is MGHRA and CDR2 YSYEKL. As DNA, the CDR3 is TGCGCCGGCAGCCAAGATCGCGGGAGCTCCTACAATGAGCAGTTCTTC. Its translation is CAGSQDRGSSYNEQFF.

This clonotype was counted many times. The chain employs TRBV12-3 or TRBV12-4 and TRBJ1-2; D possibly corresponds to TRBD1 (5 bases). The CDR3 contains 14 residues. V lost 2 bases and J 4 bases, leaving 11 bases between the germline ends. As DNA, the CDR3 is TGTGCCAGCAGTTTAATCGGGGGTGGCTATGGCTACACCTTC. As protein: CASSLIGGGYGYTF.

This clonotype was detected ten times or more. This chain links TRBV11-2 with TRBJ2-6, with D possibly being TRBD1 (5 bases). V was pared by 6 bases and J by 2 bases, with 11 bases between. The CDR3 is 15 residues long. CDR1 is SGHAT, CDR2 FQNNGV, per germline. The CDR3 loop is CASSPPRAGANVLTF. Here the CDR3 DNA reads TGTGCCAGCAGTCCTCCCAGGGCTGGGGCCAACGTCCTGACTTTC.

This sequence joins TRBV11-2 and TRBJ1-5; no definite D call. The CDR3 has 17 amino acids. Trimming removed 5 bases from V and 6 bases from J, with 23 bases in between. Germline lookup yields CDR1 SGHAT and CDR2 FQNNGV. The CDR3 is CASSPAYSARPSQPQHF. CDR3 DNA: TGTGCCAGCAGCCCCGCATACAGTGCCCGTCCGTCTCAGCCCCAGCATTTT. The entire variable domain, with the rest obtained from reference TRBV11-2 and TRBJ1-5, is as follows: EAGVAQSPRYKIIEKRQSVAFWCNPISGHATLYWYQQILGQGPKLLIQFQNNGVVDDSQLPKDRFSAERLKGVDSTLKIQPAKLEDSAVYLCASSPAYSARPSQPQHFGDGTRLSIL.

This clonotype was counted at least ten times. The chain carries TRBV4-1 and TRBJ2-3; no reliable D call. The germline CDR1 and CDR2 sequences are MGHRA and YSYEKL. CDR3 length: 17 amino acids. V dropped 3 bases and J dropped 0 bases, with 16 bases sitting between them. CDR3 sequence (DNA): TGCGCCAGCAGCCAGGAGACACAATCGACTAGCACAGATACGCAGTATTTT. This gives the protein CASSQETQSTSTDTQYF.

This clonotype has a count of ten or more. This CDR3 is CASSYSAAVLLHF. For the CDR3, the DNA is TGTGCCAGCAGTTACTCAGCCGCAGTTCTCCTCCACTTT. This chain uses TRBV6-5 with TRBJ1-6; D not certain. CDR1 and CDR2 (germline): MNHEY, SVGAGI. The CDR3 is made up of 13 amino acids. V was pared by 0 bases and J by 15 bases, with 12 bases between.

A note on this clonotype: A much bigger clone sits one base away, suggesting this may be a read error. Because the CDR3 is missing its conserved closing phenylalanine or tryptophan, this is likely a read error. The rearrangement joins TRBV11-1 to TRBJ2-1; D unresolved. Germline-derived CDR1 and CDR2 are SGHAT and FQDESV (reference sequence). Trimming removed 5 bases at V and 0 bases at J, with 11 bases between. There are 15 residues in the CDR3. This CDR3 is CASSPDPSSYNEQFL. As DNA, the CDR3 is TGTGCCAGCAGCCCAGACCCGAGCTCCTACAATGAGCAGTTCCTC.

In this sample, this clonotype turned up many times. V usage is TRBV20-1 and J usage is TRBJ1-5; TRBD1 might be the D (6 bases). The CDR3 contains 13 residues. With 5 bases removed from V and 9 bases from J, the gap between germline ends came to 17 bases. CDR1 DFQATT and CDR2 SNEGSKA come from the germline V gene (reference sequence). The CDR3 DNA reads TGCAGTGCTGGGAGACAGGTTATAGCGCCCCAGCATTTT. It codes for CSAGRQVIAPQHF.

Only a few counts were recorded for this clonotype. This chain uses TRBV9 with TRBJ2-1, with a tentative D call TRBD1 (6 bases). Germline V CDR1 and CDR2: SGDLS, YYNGEE. The ends were cut back, 3 bases at V and 3 bases at J, with 16 bases in the middle. This CDR3 region has 16 residues. The CDR3 loop reads CASSASGGGCYNEQFF. CDR3 DNA: TGTGCCAGCAGCGCGAGCGGTGGGGGCTGCTACAATGAGCAGTTCTTC.

This rearrangement joins TRBV9 to TRBJ1-4, with 8 bases fitting TRBD1. CDR1 and CDR2 (germline): SGDLS, YYNGEE. CDR3 length equals 18 residues. Losses at the gene ends were 0 bases for V and 5 bases for J; bases not matched to a gene: 12. The CDR3 loop is CASSVAAWVTGANEKLFF. CDR3 coding DNA: TGTGCCAGCAGCGTAGCCGCCTGGGTGACAGGGGCAAATGAAAAACTGTTTTTT.

At least ten counts were recorded for this clonotype. The gene calls are TRBV7-3 and TRBJ2-2, with a tentative D call TRBD2 (5 bases). With 2 bases removed from V and 2 bases from J, the gap between germline ends came to 9 bases. Germline CDR1 and CDR2: SGHTA and FQGTGA. The CDR3 covers 15 residues. CDR3: CASSLGLANTGELFF. In DNA, the CDR3 is TGTGCCAGCAGCTTAGGTCTAGCTAACACCGGGGAGCTGTTTTTT.

This clonotype was found a few times. The rearrangement joins TRBV28 to TRBJ2-5, with 7 bases that match TRBD1. Germline V lookup: CDR1 MDHEN, CDR2 SYDVKM. V was clipped by 5 bases and J by 3 bases; unmatched bases: 0. The CDR3 loop spans 12 amino acids. Here the CDR3 DNA reads TGTGCCAGCAGTGGACAGGAAGAGACCCAGTACTTC. Translating it yields CASSGQEETQYF.

Regarding this clonotype: A read error is possible here, since a much larger clone lies one base away. Since no conserved phenylalanine or tryptophan closes the CDR3, a read error is the likely cause. The chain couples TRBV7-9 to TRBJ2-1, with D perhaps TRBD2 (5 bases). V was clipped by 2 bases and J by 6 bases, with 20 bases between them. Germline CDR1 SEHNR, CDR2 FQNEAQ (reference sequence). The CDR3 extends over 17 amino acids. The CDR3 protein is CASSLIPPSGGLNEQFL. CDR3 nucleotides: TGTGCCAGCAGCTTAATACCCCCCTCCGGCGGACTCAATGAGCAGTTCCTC.

This clonotype was counted ten times or more. The chain joins TRBV12-3 or TRBV12-4 to TRBJ1-4; D perhaps matches TRBD1 (6 bases). Trimming removed 7 bases at V and 7 bases at J, with 13 bases between. The CDR3 has 13 residues. CDR3 sequence: CASTGGQGEKLFF. CDR3 DNA: TGTGCCAGCACCGGGGGGCAGGGTGAAAAACTGTTTTTT.

Regarding this clonotype: A much bigger clone sits one base away, suggesting this may be a read error. The rearrangement uses TRBV18 and TRBJ2-2, with D perhaps TRBD1 or TRBD2 (6 bases each). Germline CDR1 and CDR2: KGHSH and LQKENI. This CDR3 contains 14 residues. The CDR3 DNA sequence: TGTGCCAGCTCGGGGGCGGAGAGCACCGGGGGGCTGTTTTTT. Translation: CASSGAESTGGLFF. The full variable domain, in which reference TRBV18 and TRBJ2-2 provide the parts outside the CDR3, is NAGVMQNPRHLVRRRGQEARLRCSPMKGHSHVYWYRQLPEEGLKFMVYLQKENIIDESGMPKERFSAEFPKEGPSILRIQQVVRGDSAAYFCASSGAESTGGLFFGEGSRLTVL.

Ten or more counts support this clonotype. The J gene is TRBJ2-7, the V gene TRBV7-2; 11 positions agree with TRBD2. V shed 1 base, J shed 2 bases, and the junction held 4 bases outside the gene matches. CDR1 and CDR2 (germline): SGHTA, FQGNSA. CDR3 length equals 16 residues. Here the CDR3 reads CASSLGRLAGTYEQYF. CDR3 DNA: TGTGCCAGCAGCTTAGGAAGACTAGCGGGGACCTACGAGCAGTACTTC.

The rearrangement links TRBV3-1 to TRBJ2-1, with D perhaps assigned TRBD1 or TRBD2 (5 bases each). This CDR3 has 18 amino acids. Trimming left V 5 bases short and J 9 bases short, with 29 bases between. The germline CDR1 and CDR2 sequences are LGHDT and YNNKEL (reference sequence). The CDR3 spells CASSSAEGLAPTVGEQFF. The DNA for the CDR3 is TGTGCCAGCAGCTCGGCTGAGGGGCTAGCACCTACGGTGGGTGAGCAGTTCTTC.

This clonotype has only a few counts. This chain connects TRBV6-5 to TRBJ1-1; TRBD1 matches 11 bases. Germline V gene lookup returns CDR1 MNHEY and CDR2 SVGAGI. The ends lost 7 bases at V and 4 bases at J; junction bases unmatched: 20. This CDR3 region has 19 residues. The chain's CDR3 is CASTQRRRTGGALVTEAFF. CDR3 in DNA: TGTGCCAGCACCCAAAGGAGGCGGACAGGGGGCGCATTGGTCACTGAAGCTTTCTTT.

This clonotype was recorded many times. This rearrangement joins TRBV2 to TRBJ2-7, with 10 bases aligning to TRBD1. With V trimmed by 0 bases and J by 3 bases, 5 bases remained unmatched. The germline V gene has CDR1 SNHLY and CDR2 FYNNEI. The CDR3 contains 16 residues. The CDR3 sequence: CASSEALRDRGYEQYF. The DNA of the CDR3 is TGTGCCAGCAGTGAAGCGCTTCGGGACAGGGGCTACGAGCAGTACTTC.

This clonotype was seen many times. The rearrangement uses TRBV3-1 and TRBJ2-7; 10 nucleotides line up with TRBD1. The germline V gene has CDR1 LGHDT and CDR2 YNNKEL (reference sequence). The trim removed 4 bases at V and 6 bases at J, leaving 9 bases unmatched. The CDR3 loop spans 15 amino acids. The CDR3 protein is CASSPTGQGRIEQYF. CDR3 nucleotide sequence: TGTGCCAGCAGCCCCACGGGACAGGGGAGAATCGAGCAGTACTTC.

This clonotype showed up many times. V gene TRBV5-4 combines with J gene TRBJ2-5, with D possibly called TRBD1 or TRBD2 (5 bases each). The germline V gene has CDR1 SGHNT and CDR2 YYREEE (reference sequence). CDR3 length equals 11 residues. The V and J ends lost 4 bases and 14 bases respectively, with 15 bases between them. The chain's CDR3 is CASSPGTEFYF. In DNA form, the CDR3 reads TGTGCCAGCAGCCCCGGGACCGAATTTTACTTC.

The chain uses TRBV24-1 and TRBJ2-5; D is undetermined. V shed 11 bases and J shed 5 bases, with 29 bases lying between them. Per the germline V gene, CDR1 is KGHDR and CDR2 is SFDVKD. This CDR3 is 17 amino acids long. The CDR3 nucleotides are TGTGCCAGCACTTCAAGATATCAATACCCCTCCCAGGAGACCCAGTACTTC. It translates to CASTSRYQYPSQETQYF.

This clonotype was seen ten or more times. In nucleotides, the CDR3 is TGTGCCAGCAGCTTACGGGGCGGGGGGGTTCTTTTTACCGCAGATACGCAGTATTTT. Translated: CASSLRGGGVLFTADTQYF. The rearrangement joins TRBV7-9 to TRBJ2-3; TRBD2 agrees at 9 bases. After removal of 2 bases from V and 4 bases from J, the junction contained 16 bases not matched to a gene. This CDR3 region has 19 residues. Germline V gene lookup returns CDR1 SEHNR and CDR2 FQNEAQ (reference sequence).

This clonotype was picked up many times. The rearrangement links TRBV7-2 to TRBJ1-5, with 9 bases identical to TRBD1. V lost 5 bases to trimming and J lost 4 bases; unmatched junction nucleotides: 6. The CDR3 sequence is 15 residues long. Per the germline V gene, CDR1 is SGHTA and CDR2 is FQGNSA. The CDR3 DNA follows: TGTGCCAGCAGCCCAGGGACAGGGTTTAATCAGCCCCAGCATTTT. Residues: CASSPGTGFNQPQHF. Combining the CDR3 with reference TRBV7-2 and TRBJ1-5 gives the whole variable domain GAGVSQSPSNKVTEKGKDVELRCDPISGHTALYWYRQSLGQGLEFLIYFQGNSAPDKSGLPSDRFSAERTGGSVSTLTIQRTQQEDSAVYLCASSPGTGFNQPQHFGDGTRLSIL.

This chain joins TRBV6-6 and TRBJ2-3, with 11 bases aligning to TRBD1. J was trimmed by 4 bases and V by 3 bases; bases with no gene match: 6. In germline, CDR1 is MNHNY, CDR2 SVGAGI (reference sequence). This CDR3 has 16 amino acids. CDR3 DNA sequence: TGTGCCAGCAGTTATCAGCCGGGACAGGGGGCAGATACGCAGTATTTT. As protein: CASSYQPGQGADTQYF.

This clonotype appeared many times. This chain links TRBV4-1 with TRBJ2-5; D is ambiguous. Trimming cost V 0 bases and J 4 bases, with 3 bases left between them. CDR1 is MGHRA and CDR2 is YSYEKL in the germline V gene. The CDR3 is 12 amino acids. The CDR3 here is CASSQDRETQYF. The CDR3 DNA reads as TGCGCCAGCAGCCAAGATAGAGAGACCCAGTACTTC.

This clonotype was picked up a small number of times. This chain links TRBV3-1 with TRBJ2-2; no reliable D call. V lost 0 bases, J lost 15 bases, and 20 bases lay in between. Germline lookup yields CDR1 LGHDT and CDR2 YNNKEL (reference sequence). CDR3 size: 15 residues. The CDR3 reads CASSQDIVAPGLLFF. The CDR3 DNA is TGTGCCAGCAGCCAAGATATTGTAGCCCCCGGGCTGTTGTTTTTT.

This chain links TRBV29-1 with TRBJ1-2; D is undetermined. Germline assignment: CDR1 SQVTM and CDR2 ANQGSEA. V was trimmed by 4 bases and J by 12 bases, leaving 30 bases between them. CDR3 length: 16 residues. The CDR3 sequence is CSVATSSGSGGQRDTF. In nucleotides, the CDR3 is TGCAGCGTTGCCACCAGCAGCGGTTCCGGTGGCCAACGGGACACCTTC.

The chain employs TRBV12-3 or TRBV12-4 and TRBJ2-7, with D hard to call. V lost 6 bases and J lost 2, with 14 bases in between. The CDR3 has 14 amino acids. The CDR3 is CASRVLGETYEQYF. CDR3 sequence (DNA): TGTGCCAGCAGAGTACTGGGCGAAACCTACGAGCAGTACTTC.

The rearrangement links TRBV29-1 to TRBJ1-5; tentatively, D is TRBD1 (5 bases). V shed 7 bases and J shed 3 bases, with 10 bases lying between them. The CDR3 contains 12 residues. Germline CDR1 reads SQVTM; CDR2 reads ANQGSEA. The CDR3 coding sequence is TGCAGCGGGGGACGCGACAATCAGCCCCAGCATTTT. This translates into CSGGRDNQPQHF.